Below, 13 T cell receptor beta chains from the same sample are listed, as sequenced in a study of T cell responses to AZD1222 COVID-19 vaccine. Profiled with immunoSEQ multiplex PCR; TCRdb holds only in-frame clones, not every one. The repertoire holds more than 150,000 clones, with 80% to 90% as singletons. The sample in question was peripheral blood, obtained on day 0 of MenACWY control vaccination. These receptors originate from an adult in good health.

CDR3 nucleotides: TGTGCCAGCAGTTTAGCCGCGGGGGGAGGTTACAATGAGCAGTTCTTC. As protein: CASSLAAGGGYNEQFF. The J gene is TRBJ2-1, the V gene TRBV27, with 8 bases lining up with TRBD2. Trimming removed 2 bases from V and 4 bases from J; junction bases left unmatched: 7. The CDR3 extends over 16 amino acids. CDR1 is MNHEY and CDR2 is SMNVEV in the germline V gene (reference sequence).

This chain joins TRBV7-2 and TRBJ2-2; D not resolved. V lost 1 base and J 5 bases, leaving 14 bases between the germline ends. Germline V gene lookup returns CDR1 SGHTA and CDR2 FQGNSA. This CDR3 spans 16 amino acids. The CDR3 loop is CASSLEGTTVTGELFF. CDR3 bases: TGTGCCAGCAGCTTAGAGGGCACCACGGTGACCGGGGAGCTGTTTTTT. Combining the CDR3 with reference TRBV7-2 and TRBJ2-2 gives the whole variable domain GAGVSQSPSNKVTEKGKDVELRCDPISGHTALYWYRQSLGQGLEFLIYFQGNSAPDKSGLPSDRFSAERTGGSVSTLTIQRTQQEDSAVYLCASSLEGTTVTGELFFGEGSRLTVL.

This clone occurred once. This CDR3 reads CASSADRGRQYF. CDR3 DNA sequence: TGCGCCAGCAGCGCTGACAGGGGACGGCAGTACTTC. The V gene is TRBV5-1, the J gene TRBJ2-7; 8 nucleotides agree with TRBD1. The CDR3 contains 12 residues. Trimming at V came to 4 bases and at J to 9 bases, leaving 6 bases not matched to a gene. The germline V gene encodes CDR1 SGHRS and CDR2 YFSETQ.

The J gene is TRBJ2-2, the V gene TRBV15, with TRBD2 as a possible D gene (6 bases). The length of the CDR3 is 13 residues. The V gene's germline CDR1 is LNHNV and CDR2 YYDKDF (reference sequence). Deletions cut 3 bases from V and 9 bases from J, with 11 bases between. DNA for the CDR3: TGTGCCACCAGCAGCGGAGGGGCCTGGGAGCTGTTTTTT. It is translated as CATSSGGAWELFF.

The rearrangement uses TRBV12-2 and TRBJ2-7; whether TRBD2, the table's D call, matches the DNA was not checked. TRBV12-2 is deemed a pseudogene. The CDR3 covers 15 residues. The CDR3 spells CASRLVVGRECEQYF. The CDR3 DNA is TGTGCAAGTCGCTTAGTTGTGGGTCGGGAGTGCGAGCAGTACTTC.

The V and J genes are TRBV21-1 and TRBJ2-7; the table gives TRBD1 as D, unverified against the DNA. TRBV21-1 is deemed a pseudogene. CDR3 length: 15 amino acids. CDR3 coding DNA: TGTGCCAGCAGCATAACAGGGGATCTCTTTTACGAGCAGTACTTC. It yields the protein CASSITGDLFYEQYF.

The chain couples TRBV5-4 to TRBJ1-1, with D possibly matching TRBD1 (5 bases). The CDR3 totals 12 residues. V was pared by 3 bases and J by 7 bases, with 10 bases between. CDR1 is SGHNT, CDR2 YYREEE, per germline (reference sequence). The CDR3 loop reads CASSWGGVEAFF. The CDR3 region has the DNA TGTGCCAGCAGCTGGGGCGGGGTTGAAGCTTTCTTT.

The chain joins TRBV9 to TRBJ2-3; 10 positions match TRBD2. CDR1 and CDR2 (germline): SGDLS, YYNGEE. The CDR3 has 15 amino acids. Trimming took 2 bases from V and 4 from J; bases not matched to a gene: 4. The CDR3, as DNA: TGTGCCAGCAGCGTGAGCGGGAGGGAGGCAGATACGCAGTATTTT. This codes for CASSVSGREADTQYF.

The chain links TRBV18 to TRBJ2-2; D not resolved. Trimming took 2 bases from V and 5 from J, leaving 9 bases between them. This CDR3 is 14 amino acids long. Germline lookup yields CDR1 KGHSH and CDR2 LQKENI. This chain's CDR3 is CASSPVYGTGELFF. CDR3 in DNA: TGTGCCAGCTCACCAGTATATGGGACCGGGGAGCTGTTTTTT. Full variable domain (missing parts from reference TRBV18 and TRBJ2-2): NAGVMQNPRHLVRRRGQEARLRCSPMKGHSHVYWYRQLPEEGLKFMVYLQKENIIDESGMPKERFSAEFPKEGPSILRIQQVVRGDSAAYFCASSPVYGTGELFFGEGSRLTVL.

The chain couples TRBV30 to TRBJ1-2; D is unclear. Germline CDR1 GTSNPN, CDR2 SVGIG (reference sequence). The V end lost 0 bases, the J end lost 3 bases, and 11 bases lay between the germline ends. The CDR3 extends over 14 amino acids. The CDR3 region has the DNA TGTGCCTGGAGTGTACCCCCGGCCCACTATGGCTACACCTTC. Amino acid sequence: CAWSVPPAHYGYTF.

This chain uses TRBV7-9 with TRBJ2-1, with D uncertain. Germline V gene data show CDR1 as SEHNR and CDR2 as FQNEAQ (reference sequence). The CDR3 covers 11 residues. V was trimmed by 2 bases and J by 7 bases, leaving 3 bases between them. The CDR3 DNA sequence: TGTGCCAGCAGCTTATCAAATGAGCAGTTCTTC. Translating gives CASSLSNEQFF.

This clone occurred a few times. The rearrangement joins TRBV30 to TRBJ2-7; D gene unclear. V was trimmed by 3 bases and J by 6 bases, leaving 15 bases between them. The CDR3 contains 13 residues. Looked up from germline, CDR1 is GTSNPN and CDR2 is SVGIG (reference sequence). In DNA, the CDR3 is TGTGCCTGGAGAAAACAGTCTCTCCCCGAGCAGTACTTC. Translation: CAWRKQSLPEQYF.

On this clone: A junction end diverges from the germline sequence, so it may reflect a read error. J is TRBJ2-7 and V is TRBV28; D unresolved. This CDR3 contains 14 residues. The germline CDR1 and CDR2 sequences are MDHEN and SYDVKM. This chain's CDR3 is CACRFEESSYEQYF. The CDR3 DNA reads as TGTGCCTGCAGATTTGAGGAAAGCTCCTACGAGCAGTACTTC.